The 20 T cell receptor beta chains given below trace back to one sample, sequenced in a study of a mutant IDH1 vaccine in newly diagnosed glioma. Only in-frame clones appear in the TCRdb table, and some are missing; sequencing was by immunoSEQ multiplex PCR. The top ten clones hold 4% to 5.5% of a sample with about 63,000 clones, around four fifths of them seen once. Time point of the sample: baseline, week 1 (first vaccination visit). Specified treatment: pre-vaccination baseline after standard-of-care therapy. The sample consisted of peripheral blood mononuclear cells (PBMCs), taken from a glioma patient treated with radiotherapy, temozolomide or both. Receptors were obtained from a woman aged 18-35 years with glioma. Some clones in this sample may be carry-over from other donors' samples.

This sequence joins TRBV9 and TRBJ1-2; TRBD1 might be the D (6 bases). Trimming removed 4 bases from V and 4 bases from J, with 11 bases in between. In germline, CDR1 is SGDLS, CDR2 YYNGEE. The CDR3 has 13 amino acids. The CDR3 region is CASSKGGSYGYTF. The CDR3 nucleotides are TGTGCCAGCAGCAAAGGGGGGAGCTATGGCTACACCTTC. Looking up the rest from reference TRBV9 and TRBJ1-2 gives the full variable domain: DSGVTQTPKHLITATGQRVTLRCSPRSGDLSVYWYQQSLDQGLQFLIQYYNGEERAKGNILERFSAQQFPDLHSELNLSSLELGDSALYFCASSKGGSYGYTFGSGTRLTVV.

The CDR3 spells CAISGERYGYTF. CDR3 nucleotide sequence: TGTGCCATCAGTGGTGAAAGGTATGGCTACACCTTC. The rearrangement uses TRBV10-3 and TRBJ1-2; D remains unclear. The CDR3 totals 12 residues. Germline assignment: CDR1 ENHRY and CDR2 SYGVKD. The ends were cut back, 4 bases at V and 5 bases at J, with 8 bases in the middle.

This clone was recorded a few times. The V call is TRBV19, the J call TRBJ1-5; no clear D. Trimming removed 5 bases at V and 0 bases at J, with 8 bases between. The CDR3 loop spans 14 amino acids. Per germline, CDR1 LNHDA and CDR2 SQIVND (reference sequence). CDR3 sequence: CASSLGYSNQPQHF. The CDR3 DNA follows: TGTGCCAGTAGTCTGGGTTATAGCAATCAGCCCCAGCATTTT.

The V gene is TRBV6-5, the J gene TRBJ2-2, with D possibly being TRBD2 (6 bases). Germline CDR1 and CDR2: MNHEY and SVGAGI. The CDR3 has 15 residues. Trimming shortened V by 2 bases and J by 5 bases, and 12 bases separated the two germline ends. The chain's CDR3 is CASSYPGRGTGELFF. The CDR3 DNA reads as TGTGCCAGCAGTTACCCGGGGCGGGGAACCGGGGAGCTGTTTTTT.

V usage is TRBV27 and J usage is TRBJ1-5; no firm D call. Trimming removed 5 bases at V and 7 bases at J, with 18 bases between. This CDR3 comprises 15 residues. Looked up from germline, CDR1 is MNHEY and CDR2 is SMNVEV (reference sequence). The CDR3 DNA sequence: TGTGCCAGCAGTCCTAGACACGGACGACGCCAGCCCCAGCATTTT. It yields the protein CASSPRHGRRQPQHF.

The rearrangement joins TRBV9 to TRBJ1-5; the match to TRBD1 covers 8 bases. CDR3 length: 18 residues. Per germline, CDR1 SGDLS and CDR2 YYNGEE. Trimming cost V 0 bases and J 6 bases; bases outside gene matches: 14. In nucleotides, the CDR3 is TGTGCCAGCAGCGTAGAAGGGAGGACAGGGAGAGGTATTCAGCCCCAGCATTTT. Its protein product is CASSVEGRTGRGIQPQHF.

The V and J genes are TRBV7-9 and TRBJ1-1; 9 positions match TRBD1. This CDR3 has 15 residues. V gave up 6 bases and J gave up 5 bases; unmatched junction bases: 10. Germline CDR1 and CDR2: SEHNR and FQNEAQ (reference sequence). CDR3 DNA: TGTGCCAGCAGGAGAACAGGGGGCGTTTTGACTGAAGCTTTCTTT. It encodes CASRRTGGVLTEAFF.

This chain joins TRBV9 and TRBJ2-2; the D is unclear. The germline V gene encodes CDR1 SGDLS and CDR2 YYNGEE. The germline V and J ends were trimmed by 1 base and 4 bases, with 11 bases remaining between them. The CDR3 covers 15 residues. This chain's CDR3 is CASSVRIAITGELFF. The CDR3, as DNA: TGTGCCAGCAGCGTAAGGATAGCAATCACCGGGGAGCTGTTTTTT. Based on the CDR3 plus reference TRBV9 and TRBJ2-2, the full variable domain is DSGVTQTPKHLITATGQRVTLRCSPRSGDLSVYWYQQSLDQGLQFLIQYYNGEERAKGNILERFSAQQFPDLHSELNLSSLELGDSALYFCASSVRIAITGELFFGEGSRLTVL.

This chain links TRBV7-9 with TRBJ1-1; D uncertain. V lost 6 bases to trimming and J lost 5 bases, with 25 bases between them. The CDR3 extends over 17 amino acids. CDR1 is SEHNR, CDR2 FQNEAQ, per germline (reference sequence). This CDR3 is CASRARPEHPISTEAFF. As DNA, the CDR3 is TGTGCCAGCAGGGCCCGGCCAGAACACCCAATATCAACTGAAGCTTTCTTT.

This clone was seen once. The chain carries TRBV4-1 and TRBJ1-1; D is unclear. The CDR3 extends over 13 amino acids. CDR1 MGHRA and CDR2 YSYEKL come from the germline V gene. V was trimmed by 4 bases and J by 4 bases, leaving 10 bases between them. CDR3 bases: TGCGCCAGCAGCCCCGCCCGGGTCACTGAAGCTTTCTTT. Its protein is CASSPARVTEAFF.

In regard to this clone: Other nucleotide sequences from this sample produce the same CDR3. Here the CDR3 DNA reads TGTGCCAGCAGTGATCGGGGCGCTAGCAATCAGCCCCAGCATTTT. Its translation: CASSDRGASNQPQHF. The J gene is TRBJ1-5, the V gene TRBV6-1, with a possible D match to TRBD1 (5 bases). This CDR3 is 15 amino acids long. Germline CDR1 reads MNHNS; CDR2 reads SASEGT. The germline V and J ends were trimmed by 3 bases and 0 bases, with 9 bases remaining between them.

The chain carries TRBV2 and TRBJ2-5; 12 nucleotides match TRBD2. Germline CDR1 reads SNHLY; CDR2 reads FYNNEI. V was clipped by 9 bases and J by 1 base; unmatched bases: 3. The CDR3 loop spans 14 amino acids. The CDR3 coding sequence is TGTGCCAGAAGGACTAGCGGGATCCAAGAGACCCAGTACTTC. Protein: CARRTSGIQETQYF. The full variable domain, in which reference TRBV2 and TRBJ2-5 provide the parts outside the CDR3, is EPEVTQTPSHQVTQMGQEVILRCVPISNHLYFYWYRQILGQKVEFLVSFYNNEISEKSEIFDDQFSVERPDGSNFTLKIRSTKLEDSAMYFCARRTSGIQETQYFGPGTRLLVL.

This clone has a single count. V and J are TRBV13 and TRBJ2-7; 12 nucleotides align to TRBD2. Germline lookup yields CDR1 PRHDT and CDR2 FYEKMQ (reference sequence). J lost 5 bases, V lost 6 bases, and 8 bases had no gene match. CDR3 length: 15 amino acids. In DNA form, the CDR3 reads TGTGCCAGCAGACTGGGACTAGCGGGTATCCACGAGCAGTACTTC. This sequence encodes CASRLGLAGIHEQYF.

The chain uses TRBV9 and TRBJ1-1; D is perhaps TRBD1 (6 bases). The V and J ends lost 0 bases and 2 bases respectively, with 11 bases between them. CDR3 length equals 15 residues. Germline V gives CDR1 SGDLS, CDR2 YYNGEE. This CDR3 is CASSVGGTPNTEAFF. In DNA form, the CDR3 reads TGTGCCAGCAGCGTAGGGGGGACACCAAACACTGAAGCTTTCTTT. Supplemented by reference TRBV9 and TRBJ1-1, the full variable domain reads DSGVTQTPKHLITATGQRVTLRCSPRSGDLSVYWYQQSLDQGLQFLIQYYNGEERAKGNILERFSAQQFPDLHSELNLSSLELGDSALYFCASSVGGTPNTEAFFGQGTRLTVV.

CDR3 coding DNA: TGTGCCAGCTCACCAGGGACACCCATGAACACTGAAGCTTTCTTT. Protein product: CASSPGTPMNTEAFF. The chain links TRBV18 to TRBJ1-1; weak D call: TRBD1 (6 bases). V was trimmed by 2 bases and J by 0 bases, leaving 10 bases between them. The CDR3 runs 15 residues. Germline lookup yields CDR1 KGHSH and CDR2 LQKENI.

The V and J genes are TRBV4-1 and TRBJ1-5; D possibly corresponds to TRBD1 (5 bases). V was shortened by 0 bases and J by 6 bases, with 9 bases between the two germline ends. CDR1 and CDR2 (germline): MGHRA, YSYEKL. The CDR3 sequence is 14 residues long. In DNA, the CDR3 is TGCGCCAGCAGCCAAGATGAAGGGGTTCAGCCCCAGCATTTT. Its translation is CASSQDEGVQPQHF.

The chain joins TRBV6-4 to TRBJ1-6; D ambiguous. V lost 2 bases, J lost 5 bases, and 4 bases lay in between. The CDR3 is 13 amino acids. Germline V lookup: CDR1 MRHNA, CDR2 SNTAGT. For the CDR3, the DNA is TGTGCCAGCAGTGACGGGGATAATTCACCCCTCCACTTT. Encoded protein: CASSDGDNSPLHF.

The CDR3 nucleotides are TGTGCCAGCATCGGTTCTGGAAACACCATATATTTT. This codes for CASIGSGNTIYF. The V and J genes are TRBV6-5 and TRBJ1-3, with unresolved D. This CDR3 region has 12 residues. The V and J ends lost 7 bases and 1 base respectively, with 5 bases between them. Per the germline V gene, CDR1 is MNHEY and CDR2 is SVGAGI.

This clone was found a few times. The CDR3 coding sequence is TGTGCCAGCTCACCTAGGACAGGAACGAGGGGGCTAGGCACTGAAGCTTTCTTT. Translating it yields CASSPRTGTRGLGTEAFF. This chain joins TRBV18 and TRBJ1-1, with 7 bases matching TRBD1. The CDR3 covers 18 residues. V shed 3 bases and J 4 bases; nucleotides not matched to a gene: 17. From germline, CDR1 is KGHSH and CDR2 LQKENI.

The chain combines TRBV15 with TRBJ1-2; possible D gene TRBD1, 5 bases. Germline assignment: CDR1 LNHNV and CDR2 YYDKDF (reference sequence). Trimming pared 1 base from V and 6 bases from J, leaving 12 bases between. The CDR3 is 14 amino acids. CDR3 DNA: TGTGCCACCAGCAGAGTGGGGGGGAGGGATGGCTACACCTTC. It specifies CATSRVGGRDGYTF. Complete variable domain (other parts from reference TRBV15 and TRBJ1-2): DAMVIQNPRYQVTQFGKPVTLSCSQTLNHNVMYWYQQKSSQAPKLLFHYYDKDFNNEADTPDNFQSRRPNTSFCFLDIRSPGLGDTAMYLCATSRVGGRDGYTFGSGTRLTVV.